This TCR beta chain was retrieved from a study of blood T cells in healthy people across ages. Alongside a J-beta primer mix, a sample-barcoded 5' primer served in a second PCR lasting about 7 to 11 cycles. Every molecule of cDNA carried a tag from a template-switch adaptor with 12 random nucleotides. TCRdb re-analysed the 5' RACE reads in MiXCR, keeping a single row per CDR3 protein. Of hundreds of thousands of distinct CDR3 sequences in the sample, 22% were seen once. Per individual sample, total RNA of at least 5 micrograms was extracted. Per germline, CDR1 MNHEY and CDR2 SVGAGI. Trimming removed 8 bases at V and 5 bases at J, with 24 bases between. The CDR3 covers 16 residues. In the case of this clonotype: Antigen unknown.

General study results and limits: Long-lived donors carried more naive CD4+ cells and greater diversity than aged donors.

This sequence was found in a man aged 65-85 years in good health. Sequencing was done on a sample of blood. The V and J genes are TRBV6-5 and TRBJ1-2; D not certain. The chain's CDR3 is CASRLNPSGRGYGYTF. The CDR3 DNA follows: TGTGCCAGCCGACTTAACCCCTCCGGTCGGGGATATGGCTACACCTTC.